Each of the 21 T cell receptor beta chains below was sequenced from the same sample in a study of blood T cell repertoires in COVID-19. Produced via immunoSEQ multiplex PCR; TCRdb's table is partial and in-frame only. The sample contains about 210,000 clones, approximately 80% of which appear only once. Sequenced input: peripheral blood. The receptors originated from a human donor in a cohort sampled during active COVID-19.

The gene calls are TRBV3-1 (or the pseudogene TRBV3-2) and TRBJ2-1, with a possible D match to TRBD1 (6 bases). Germline CDR1 is LGHDT and CDR2 is YNNKEL (reference sequence). The CDR3 consists of 15 residues. With 5 bases removed from V and 5 bases from J, the gap between germline ends came to 16 bases. The CDR3 here is CASSESDRTHNEQFF. In DNA form, the CDR3 reads TGTGCCAGCAGCGAATCTGACAGGACCCACAATGAGCAGTTCTTC.

CDR3 DNA sequence: TGTGCCAGCAGCCCCGGACTAGCGGAAGAGACCCAGTACTTC. Translating it yields CASSPGLAEETQYF. The chain combines TRBV7-8 with TRBJ2-5, with TRBD2 identical over 10 bases. Germline V CDR1 and CDR2: SGHVS, FQNEAQ. The CDR3 extends over 14 amino acids. Trimming cost V 5 bases and J 3 bases; bases outside gene matches: 3.

For the CDR3, the DNA is TGTGCCAGCAGCTTAGGGGGACCAGGGGCAGGTTCACCCCTCCACTTT. The encoded protein is CASSLGGPGAGSPLHF. The chain uses TRBV7-3 and TRBJ1-6, with D maybe TRBD1 (6 bases). Trimming took 2 bases from V and 9 from J, leaving 17 bases between them. Germline CDR1 reads SGHTA; CDR2 reads FQGTGA. This CDR3 spans 16 amino acids. Combining the CDR3 with reference TRBV7-3 and TRBJ1-6 gives the whole variable domain GAGVSQTPSNKVTEKGKYVELRCDPISGHTALYWYRQSLGQGPEFLIYFQGTGAADDSGLPNDRFFAVRPEGSVSTLKIQRTERGDSAVYLCASSLGGPGAGSPLHFGNGTRLTVT.

This chain links TRBV6-5 with TRBJ2-7; TRBD2 matches 9 bases. From germline, CDR1 is MNHEY and CDR2 SVGAGI. This CDR3 is 15 amino acids long. V was pared by 0 bases and J by 7 bases, with 7 bases of the junction left unmatched. The CDR3 region has the DNA TGTGCCAGCAGTTACTCGCGGGAGGGCCTGTGGGAGCAGTACTTC. It is translated as CASSYSREGLWEQYF.

The chain combines TRBV19 with TRBJ1-2; 9 positions agree with TRBD1. The trim removed 3 bases at V and 8 bases at J, leaving 16 bases unmatched. Germline-derived CDR1 and CDR2 are LNHDA and SQIVND (reference sequence). CDR3 size: 17 residues. CDR3 bases: TGTGCCAGTAGTATCTCCGGGACAGGGACCCAGTCACGGGGCTACACCTTC. This codes for CASSISGTGTQSRGYTF. Supplemented by reference TRBV19 and TRBJ1-2, the full variable domain reads DGGITQSPKYLFRKEGQNVTLSCEQNLNHDAMYWYRQDPGQGLRLIYYSQIVNDFQKGDIAEGYSVSREKKESFPLTVTSAQKNPTAFYLCASSISGTGTQSRGYTFGSGTRLTVV.

This chain joins TRBV28 and TRBJ2-1; 8 bases are shared with TRBD2. The CDR3 consists of 14 residues. CDR1 and CDR2 from the germline V gene are MDHEN and SYDVKM. V lost 7 bases, J lost 7 bases, and 9 bases stayed unmatched. CDR3 amino acids: CASTVPGLENEQFF. CDR3 in DNA: TGTGCCAGCACCGTCCCGGGACTAGAGAATGAGCAGTTCTTC.

The J gene is TRBJ2-7, the V gene TRBV2, with 9 nucleotides matching TRBD1. There are 14 residues in the CDR3. CDR1 is SNHLY and CDR2 is FYNNEI in the germline V gene. Germline trimming cut 7 bases from V and 0 bases from J; bases unmatched to any gene: 4. CDR3 protein: CASIPGQGSYEQYF. In DNA, the CDR3 is TGTGCCAGCATCCCGGGACAGGGCTCCTACGAGCAGTACTTC.

This chain joins TRBV7-9 and TRBJ1-4; weak D call: TRBD1 (6 bases). The ends were cut back, 2 bases at V and 8 bases at J, with 15 bases in the middle. CDR1 and CDR2 (germline): SEHNR, FQNEAQ (reference sequence). The CDR3 has 15 residues. In nucleotides, the CDR3 is TGTGCCAGCAGCTTATTCACAGGGCGGTACGAAAAACTGTTTTTT. Residues: CASSLFTGRYEKLFF.

The J gene is TRBJ1-1, the V gene TRBV11-2, with unresolved D. This CDR3 has 14 residues. The germline CDR1 and CDR2 sequences are SGHAT and FQNNGV. Between the trimmed V and J ends, which lost 4 bases and 4 bases, there was a span of 13 bases. The DNA of the CDR3 is TGTGCCAGCAGCTACTGGACGGCGGGCACTGAAGCTTTCTTT. Encoded protein: CASSYWTAGTEAFF.

The chain carries TRBV4-2 and TRBJ1-5, with 7 bases that match TRBD1. V was clipped by 2 bases and J by 2 bases; unmatched bases: 3. Germline V gives CDR1 LGHNA, CDR2 YNFKEQ. CDR3 length: 15 residues. As DNA, the CDR3 is TGTGCCAGCAGCCAAAAAGACAGGGGCAATCAGCCCCAGCATTTT. It codes for CASSQKDRGNQPQHF.

Comments on this clone: A read error may account for a junction end that differs from germline. The chain combines TRBV6-1 with TRBJ2-7, with no clear D. Germline V gives CDR1 MNHNS, CDR2 SASEGT. The CDR3 spans 10 residues. The CDR3 sequence is CASSEALTLF. CDR3 bases: TGTGCCAGCAGTGAAGCTCTAACCCTCTTC.

This clone was found a few times. This chain connects TRBV7-2 to TRBJ1-2, with a possible D match to TRBD1 (5 bases). Germline lookup yields CDR1 SGHTA and CDR2 FQGNSA. Trimming took 5 bases from V and 8 from J, leaving 18 bases between them. The CDR3 totals 14 residues. In nucleotides, the CDR3 is TGTGCCAGCAGCCCGCGCGGGGCTGGGATAGGCTACACCTTC. This sequence encodes CASSPRGAGIGYTF.

The chain is built from TRBV5-1 and TRBJ1-4; TRBD1 agrees at 9 bases. The germline V gene has CDR1 SGHRS and CDR2 YFSETQ. CDR3 length equals 15 residues. V shed 1 base, J shed 7 bases, and the junction held 5 bases outside the gene matches. CDR3 sequence: CASSLSATGGEKLFF. In DNA form, the CDR3 reads TGCGCCAGCAGCTTGTCGGCGACAGGGGGTGAAAAACTGTTTTTT.

V usage is TRBV5-8 and J usage is TRBJ1-6; TRBD1 matches at 9 bases. This CDR3 spans 17 amino acids. V was clipped by 4 bases and J by 1 base; unmatched bases: 6. Germline V lookup: CDR1 SGHTS, CDR2 YDEGEE. The CDR3 protein is CASSHGQGSSYNSPLHF. The CDR3 DNA reads as TGTGCCAGCAGCCATGGACAGGGGAGTTCCTATAATTCACCCCTCCACTTT.

This clone came up once. The chain combines TRBV9 with TRBJ2-5; 10 bases align to TRBD1. V lost 0 bases, J lost 4 bases, and 3 bases stayed unmatched. The germline gives CDR1 SGDLS, CDR2 YYNGEE. CDR3 length: 15 residues. The CDR3 loop reads CASSVEGQGGETQYF. CDR3 bases: TGTGCCAGCAGCGTAGAAGGACAGGGGGGAGAGACCCAGTACTTC.

The rearrangement uses TRBV27 and TRBJ1-6, with D unclear. CDR3 length equals 14 residues. Looked up from germline, CDR1 is MNHEY and CDR2 is SMNVEV (reference sequence). The V gene lost 2 bases and the J gene lost 9 bases, with 11 bases spanning the gap. CDR3 nucleotide sequence: TGTGCCAGCAGTTTAGGACTTCGAGGTTCACCCCTCCACTTT. Encoded protein: CASSLGLRGSPLHF.

The V call is TRBV4-2, the J call TRBJ1-2, with 10 bases aligning to TRBD1. Germline CDR1 is LGHNA and CDR2 is YNFKEQ. CDR3 length: 15 residues. V dropped 3 bases and J dropped 2; count of bases not matched to a gene: 3. This CDR3 is CASSHRTGGNYGYTF. CDR3 bases: TGTGCCAGCAGCCACAGGACAGGGGGAAACTATGGCTACACCTTC.

The J gene is TRBJ2-7, the V gene TRBV19; possible D gene TRBD1, 5 bases. Germline CDR1 LNHDA, CDR2 SQIVND (reference sequence). Trimming stripped 4 bases from V and 6 bases from J, with 13 bases between. The CDR3 consists of 13 residues. The DNA for the CDR3 is TGTGCCAGTAGTAATACTCAGGGTGGCGAGCAGTACTTC. It translates to CASSNTQGGEQYF.

Note on this clone: Other DNA sequences in this specimen translate into the identical CDR3. The rearrangement links TRBV7-2 to TRBJ2-5, with a weak D call TRBD1 (5 bases). V was trimmed by 4 bases and J by 5 bases, leaving 8 bases between them. Germline assignment: CDR1 SGHTA and CDR2 FQGNSA. CDR3 size: 12 residues. CDR3 bases: TGTGCCAGCAGCTCACCAGGGGAGACCCAGTACTTC. Translated: CASSSPGETQYF.

This chain uses TRBV5-6 with TRBJ1-2; perhaps TRBD1 as D (5 bases). V was cut by 4 bases and J by 4 bases, with 11 bases left in between. Germline-derived CDR1 and CDR2 are SGHDT and YYEEEE. The CDR3 contains 13 residues. The CDR3 is CASSLWDSYGYTF. DNA for the CDR3: TGTGCCAGCAGCCTTTGGGACTCCTATGGCTACACCTTC. Looking up the rest from reference TRBV5-6 and TRBJ1-2 gives the full variable domain: DAGVTQSPTHLIKTRGQQVTLRCSPKSGHDTVSWYQQALGQGPQFIFQYYEEEERQRGNFPDRFSGHQFPNYSSELNVNALLLGDSALYLCASSLWDSYGYTFGSGTRLTVV.

The chain has TRBV10-3 and TRBJ1-1, with a tentative D call TRBD1 (6 bases). V was pared by 2 bases and J by 3 bases, with 10 bases between. The CDR3 runs to 14 residues. Germline V gene lookup returns CDR1 ENHRY and CDR2 SYGVKD. DNA of the CDR3: TGTGCCATCAGTGAGCAGGGGTCTGACACTGAAGCTTTCTTT. Its translation is CAISEQGSDTEAFF.